This is a list of T cell receptor beta chains from one sample in a study of cytomegalovirus exposure and HLA in healthy donors. Clones were read by immunoSEQ multiplex PCR, and TCRdb kept only the in-frame ones, dropping some. The data contain 80,000 to 100,000 clones, about 81% of them singletons. The material sequenced was PBMCs. The receptors come from a man aged 18 to 29 in good health and CMV-seropositive. Each CDR3 is given with its conserved first and last residue. D genes are given only for firm matches. A clone size is listed for some rows: how often the clone was seen (once, few, many), or a class if it is expanded.

once	TRBV5-5	TRBJ1-1	15	.	TGTGCCAGCAGCCTACGAGGGAACCCGAACACTGAAGCTTTCTTT	CASSLRGNPNTEAFF
.	TRBV14	TRBJ1-6	15	TRBD1	TGTGCCAGCAGCGACCGGGACAGAAATAATTCACCCCTCCACTTT	CASSDRDRNNSPLHF
.	TRBV19	TRBJ2-7	14	TRBD1	TGTGCCAGTAGTTTAGCAGGGGGCTCCTACGAGCAGTACTTC	CASSLAGGSYEQYF
.	TRBV5-1	TRBJ1-6	13	.	TGCGCCTCCCAGCGACGCCCTAATTCACCCCTCCACTTT	CASQRRPNSPLHF
.	TRBV5-1	TRBJ2-3	13	.	TGCGCCAGCAGCTTGAAGGGGGAAGATACGCAGTATTTT	CASSLKGEDTQYF
few	TRBV30	TRBJ1-1	14	.	TGTGCCTGGAGTGTCAAGCATATGAACACTGAAGCTTTCTTT	CAWSVKHMNTEAFF
.	TRBV30	TRBJ2-6	12	.	TGTGCCTGGACGGTTGGGGCCAACGTCCTGACTTTC	CAWTVGANVLTF
.	TRBV19	TRBJ1-6	17	TRBD1	TGTGCCAGTAGTATAAGGGGACAGGCGACTTATAATTCACCCCTCCACTTT	CASSIRGQATYNSPLHF
.	TRBV30	TRBJ1-4	15	.	TGTGCCTGGAGAGTCGGACAAAGCTTTAATGAAAAACTGTTTTTT	CAWRVGQSFNEKLFF
.	TRBV5-6	TRBJ2-5	13	.	TGTGCCAGCAGCCCACAGGGACGGGAGACCCAGTACTTC	CASSPQGRETQYF
.	TRBV18	TRBJ1-1	16	TRBD1	TGTGCCAGCTCAGCGGACAGGGGGATCCTGAGCACTGAAGCTTTCTTT	CASSADRGILSTEAFF
.	TRBV10-3	TRBJ2-5	13	TRBD1	TGTGCCATCAGTGGGACAGGGGAGGAGACCCAGTACTTC	CAISGTGEETQYF
few	TRBV11-2	TRBJ2-3	15	.	TGTGCCAGCAGCTTAGGGGCGGGGGCGGGGGATACGCAGTATTTT	CASSLGAGAGDTQYF
.	TRBV28	TRBJ2-5	15	TRBD2	TGTGCCAGCAGTTTTACCGGGGGGGCCTTGGAGACCCAGTACTTC	CASSFTGGALETQYF
few	TRBV6-5	TRBJ1-1	15	.	TGTGCCAGCAGTTCCGGAGACAGGATGAACACTGAAGCTTTCTTT	CASSSGDRMNTEAFF
.	TRBV13	TRBJ1-6	15	.	TGTGCCAGCAGCTCCGGGGGAAACTATAATTCACCCCTCCACTTT	CASSSGGNYNSPLHF
.	TRBV5-6	TRBJ2-7	14	.	TGTGCCAGCACCCCCGATCAGGGCGTCTACGAGCAGTACTTC	CASTPDQGVYEQYF
.	TRBV10-3	TRBJ1-4	13	.	TGTGCCACCTTGGACAGCATGAATGAAAAACTGTTTTTT	CATLDSMNEKLFF
.	TRBV2	TRBJ2-7	12	TRBD2	TGTGCCAGCACCCGGGGGGGCTGGGAGCAGTACTTC	CASTRGGWEQYF
.	TRBV7-6	TRBJ2-3	17	.	TGTGCCAGCAGCTTTGCCGGGACAAAAGCCCGCACAGATACGCAGTATTTT	CASSFAGTKARTDTQYF
.	TRBV5-1	TRBJ1-1	14	.	TGCGCCAGCAGCTTGGAGCGGGTAAATACTGAAGCTTTCTTT	CASSLERVNTEAFF
.	TRBV10-3	TRBJ1-2	13	TRBD1	TGTGCCAGCGGGACAGAACAAAACTATGGCTACACCTTC	CASGTEQNYGYTF
.	TRBV7-2	TRBJ2-3	16	.	TGTGCCAGCAGCTTAGATAGGACACCTACCACAGATACGCAGTATTTT	CASSLDRTPTTDTQYF
.	TRBV6-6	TRBJ2-3	15	TRBD1	TGTGCCAGCAGTTACGAGGGGGCCCCCCCAGATACGCAGTATTTT	CASSYEGAPPDTQYF
once	TRBV6-1	TRBJ1-3	14	TRBD1	TGTGCCAGCAGGGATACAGGGGTTGGAAACACCATATATTTT	CASRDTGVGNTIYF
.	TRBV25-1	TRBJ1-6	18	.	TGTGCCAGCAGTGAATATATAATTTGGGGGGGCTATAATTCACCCCTCCACTTT	CASSEYIIWGGYNSPLHF
.	TRBV5-1	TRBJ1-4	15	TRBD1	TGCGCCAGCAGCCCGGGGACAGGGGGCAGCGAAAAACTGTTTTTT	CASSPGTGGSEKLFF
.	TRBV19	TRBJ1-1	15	TRBD1	TGTGCCAGTAGTTTAGGACAGGGAGGAGACACTGAAGCTTTCTTT	CASSLGQGGDTEAFF
.	TRBV27	TRBJ2-7	13	TRBD1	TGTGCCAGCTCTCAGGGGGCGAAATACGAGCAGTACTTC	CASSQGAKYEQYF
.	TRBV27	TRBJ1-3	13	.	TGTGCCAGCAGTTTGGGCAGGGGAAACACCATATATTTT	CASSLGRGNTIYF
once	TRBV27	TRBJ2-7	15	.	TGTGCCAGCGGCGCCGTCGTAGGGGCTATCTACGAGCAGTACTTC	CASGAVVGAIYEQYF
.	TRBV4-1	TRBJ2-7	14	.	TGCGCCAGCAGCGTCGACGGAGCAACCTACGAGCAGTACTTC	CASSVDGATYEQYF
.	TRBV5-1	TRBJ2-3	13	.	TGCGCCAGCACCGCCAGGGGCCAGGGAACGCAGTATTTT	CASTARGQGTQYF
.	TRBV7-6	TRBJ2-7	15	.	TGTGCCAGCAGCTTAGCGCAGACTGCTTCCTACGAGCAGTACTTC	CASSLAQTASYEQYF